This T cell receptor (beta chain) comes out of a study of CD8 T cells in ankylosing spondylitis. TCRdb re-derived calls from the 5' RACE reads in MiXCR, one entry per CDR3 protein. The data contain some 250,000 distinct CDR3 sequences, 20% to 30% of them singletons. This CDR3 is 14 amino acids long. The germline V and J ends were trimmed by 1 base and 0 bases, with 7 bases remaining between them. The origin of this receptor is a male donor with ankylosing spondylitis or in good health (not recorded which). The specimen was blood, either unsorted or a sorted T cell fraction (not recorded which). The V and J genes are TRBV12-3 or TRBV12-4 and TRBJ2-7; D call uncertain. The CDR3 DNA sequence: TGTGCCAGCAGTTTAGACTCGAGCTCCTACGAGCAGTACTTC. Amino acid sequence: CASSLDSSSYEQYF.